This T cell receptor beta chain was documented in a study of identical twins. Findings of the study overall: Out-of-frame beta chain sequences displayed weaker excess sharing between twins. Out-of-frame alpha sequences shared between twins exhibited an excess of low generation probability. Modelling approaches yielded underestimates of out-of-frame TCR alpha sharing between monozygotic twins.

A few counts support this clonotype. Its antigen remains unknown. The length of the CDR3 is 13 residues. Germline CDR1 and CDR2: SGHDT and YYEEEE. Trimming left V 4 bases short and J 8 bases short, with 13 bases between. TCRdb reprocessed the 5' RACE reads via MiXCR and lists one record per CDR3 protein. The profile shows more than 1.5 million distinct CDR3 sequences, more than 30% of them singletons. Sequencing was done on a sample of cord blood. The chain employs TRBV5-6 and TRBJ2-4; D is unclear. The TCR comes from a newborn girl in good health. The CDR3 DNA follows: TGTGCCAGCAGCCTCCCTCGGATGGACATTCAGTACTTC. Translated, it gives CASSLPRMDIQYF.